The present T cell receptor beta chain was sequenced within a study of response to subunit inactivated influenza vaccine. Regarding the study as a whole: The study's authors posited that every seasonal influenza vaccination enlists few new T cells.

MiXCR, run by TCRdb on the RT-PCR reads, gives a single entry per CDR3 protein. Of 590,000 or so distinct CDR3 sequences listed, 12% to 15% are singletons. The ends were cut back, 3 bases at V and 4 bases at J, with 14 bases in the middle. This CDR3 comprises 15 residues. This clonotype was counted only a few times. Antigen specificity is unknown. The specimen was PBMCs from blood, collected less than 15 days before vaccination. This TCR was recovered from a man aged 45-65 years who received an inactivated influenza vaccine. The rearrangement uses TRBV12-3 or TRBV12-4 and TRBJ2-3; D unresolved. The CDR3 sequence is CASSLISDPADTQYF. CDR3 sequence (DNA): TGTGCCAGCAGTTTGATCTCGGACCCCGCAGATACGCAGTATTTT.